The next 20 T cell receptor beta chains were all read from a single sample in a study of blood T cell repertoires in COVID-19. Repertoires were generated with immunoSEQ multiplex PCR, while TCRdb's copy carries only in-frame clones and drops some. The data show around 180,000 clones, 65% to 85% seen once. The sequenced sample consisted of peripheral blood. The source of these receptors is a man aged 60 to 69 with active or convalescent COVID-19.

The chain combines TRBV3-1 (or the pseudogene TRBV3-2) with TRBJ2-1, with TRBD1 as a possible D gene (5 bases). The length of the CDR3 is 13 residues. Germline CDR1 reads LGHDT; CDR2 reads YNNKEL (reference sequence). Between the trimmed V and J ends, which lost 0 bases and 14 bases, there was a span of 14 bases. CDR3 sequence: CASSQDGPSQEFF. CDR3 sequence (DNA): TGTGCCAGCAGCCAAGATGGGCCTTCACAGGAGTTCTTC.

The chain joins TRBV6-1 to TRBJ2-5; TRBD1 might be the D (6 bases). The germline CDR1 and CDR2 sequences are MNHNS and SASEGT. V was pared by 2 bases and J by 8 bases, with 24 bases between. This CDR3 region has 17 residues. The CDR3 spells CASSERGWGTNQGTQYF. The CDR3 DNA sequence: TGTGCCAGCAGTGAAAGGGGGTGGGGGACAAACCAAGGAACCCAGTACTTC.

The chain is built from TRBV11-2 and TRBJ2-7; D might be TRBD1 (6 bases). The CDR3 is 13 residues long. Trimming removed 5 bases from V and 2 bases from J, with 10 bases in between. Germline V CDR1 and CDR2: SGHAT, FQNNGV. The CDR3, as DNA: TGTGCCAGCAGCCGGACAGACACCTACGAGCAGTACTTC. It encodes CASSRTDTYEQYF.

The chain is built from TRBV6-5 and TRBJ1-2; TRBD1 might be the D (6 bases). The V gene lost 8 bases and the J gene lost 0 bases, with 13 bases spanning the gap. Per germline, CDR1 MNHEY and CDR2 SVGAGI. The CDR3 loop spans 14 amino acids. For the CDR3, the DNA is TGTGCCAGCTCCCGAGGGGGATCTAACTATGGCTACACCTTC. This gives the protein CASSRGGSNYGYTF.

This chain links TRBV28 with TRBJ2-7; tentative D call: TRBD1 (5 bases). Deletions cut 2 bases from V and 6 bases from J, with 14 bases between. This CDR3 has 14 residues. Germline V gives CDR1 MDHEN, CDR2 SYDVKM. The CDR3 sequence is CASSLPRAPREQYF. Written as DNA, the CDR3 is TGTGCCAGCAGTTTACCCAGGGCTCCCCGCGAGCAGTACTTC.

The genes are TRBV29-1 and TRBJ1-1; the D is unclear. The germline V gene has CDR1 SQVTM and CDR2 ANQGSEA. The CDR3 sequence is 14 residues long. V lost 0 bases to trimming and J lost 1 base, with 9 bases between them. CDR3 in amino acids: CSVEELAGNTEAFF. CDR3 DNA: TGCAGCGTTGAAGAATTGGCAGGGAACACTGAAGCTTTCTTT.

This clone was observed a single time. The V and J genes are TRBV11-3 and TRBJ2-5; 8 bases are shared with TRBD2. The CDR3 extends over 15 amino acids. Germline V CDR1 and CDR2: SGHNT, YENEEA. V shed 5 bases and J 2 bases; nucleotides not matched to a gene: 7. In nucleotides, the CDR3 is TGTGCCAGCAGCCATAGCGGGGCGGCACAAGAGACCCAGTACTTC. Translation gives CASSHSGAAQETQYF.

The chain combines TRBV4-1 with TRBJ1-3; 11 nucleotides align to TRBD1. Germline CDR1 and CDR2: MGHRA and YSYEKL. This CDR3 is 19 amino acids long. V was pared by 1 base and J by 2 bases, with 10 bases of the junction left unmatched. In nucleotides, the CDR3 is TGCGCCAGCAGCCAAGGGGTCGGGACAGGGGGTTTTGCTGGAAACACCATATATTTT. Translated, it gives CASSQGVGTGGFAGNTIYF.

As regards this clone: Other DNA sequences in this sample translate to the same CDR3. The CDR3 region is CASSLTGVGNTIYF. The CDR3 coding sequence is TGTGCCAGCAGCTTAACGGGGGTTGGAAACACCATATATTTT. The chain employs TRBV7-9 and TRBJ1-3; D is perhaps TRBD1 (5 bases). The V end was cut by 2 bases, the J end by 3 bases, with 8 bases between. This CDR3 spans 14 amino acids. Per the germline V gene, CDR1 is SEHNR and CDR2 is FQNEAQ (reference sequence).

The chain employs TRBV6-5 and TRBJ1-4; no clear D. Germline V gives CDR1 MNHEY, CDR2 SVGAGI. This CDR3 spans 14 amino acids. Trimming cost V 5 bases and J 8 bases, with 15 bases left between them. The CDR3 sequence is CASSPTSREEKLFF. The CDR3, as DNA: TGTGCCAGCAGTCCTACTAGCCGAGAGGAAAAACTGTTTTTT.

This chain connects TRBV11-3 to TRBJ2-3, with a tentative D call TRBD2 (5 bases). V was trimmed by 6 bases and J by 6 bases, leaving 13 bases between them. This CDR3 is built from 13 residues. Germline values: CDR1 SGHNT, CDR2 YENEEA. The CDR3 loop reads CASSPDRGDTQYF. The DNA of the CDR3 is TGTGCCAGCAGTCCAGACCGAGGGGATACGCAGTATTTT.

This chain links TRBV18 with TRBJ2-5; 11 bases align to TRBD2. The germline V gene has CDR1 KGHSH and CDR2 LQKENI. The CDR3 contains 16 residues. J gave up 4 bases and V 1 base, and 5 bases lay outside the gene matches. The CDR3 nucleotides read TGTGCCAGCTCACCACAAACTAGCGGGAGTGGAGAGACCCAGTACTTC. Protein product: CASSPQTSGSGETQYF.

The V and J genes are TRBV3-1 (or the pseudogene TRBV3-2) and TRBJ1-1; 7 nucleotides match TRBD1. Germline CDR1 reads LGHDT; CDR2 reads YNNKEL (reference sequence). The CDR3 runs to 15 residues. The ends lost 2 bases at V and 5 bases at J; junction bases unmatched: 8. In DNA, the CDR3 is TGTGCCAGCAGCCAACCGAAACAGGGGATAACTGAAGCTTTCTTT. Its translation: CASSQPKQGITEAFF.

The chain uses TRBV12-5 and TRBJ2-3, with TRBD1 as a possible D gene (6 bases). CDR1 is LGHNT, CDR2 FRNRAP, per germline. This CDR3 is 13 amino acids long. V dropped 5 bases and J dropped 6 bases, with 12 bases sitting between them. The CDR3 DNA reads TGTGCTAGTGGTCTCTACAGGGCGGATACGCAGTATTTT. Translated, it gives CASGLYRADTQYF.

This clone was seen just once. The gene calls are TRBV7-7 and TRBJ2-1, with 7 bases lining up with TRBD2. The germline gives CDR1 SSHAT, CDR2 FNYEAQ (reference sequence). Losses at the gene ends were 5 bases for V and 6 bases for J; bases not matched to a gene: 10. This CDR3 has 15 residues. CDR3 residues: CASSPSSSGVNEQFF. In nucleotides, the CDR3 is TGTGCCAGCAGCCCGTCTTCCAGCGGGGTCAATGAGCAGTTCTTC.

This chain connects TRBV4-2 to TRBJ1-6; D gene ambiguous. V lost 2 bases and J 5 bases, leaving 13 bases between the germline ends. CDR1 LGHNA and CDR2 YNFKEQ come from the germline V gene. The CDR3 has 16 residues. The CDR3: CASSQNVGRNNSPLHF. CDR3 nucleotide sequence: TGTGCCAGCAGCCAAAACGTAGGCAGGAATAATTCACCCCTCCACTTT.

J is TRBJ2-7 and V is TRBV9; D gene unclear. CDR3 length: 15 amino acids. CDR1 and CDR2 (germline): SGDLS, YYNGEE. The V end was cut by 4 bases, the J end by 1 base, with 15 bases between. CDR3 region: CASSPQAHLSYEQYF. The CDR3 bases are TGTGCCAGCAGCCCCCAGGCCCACCTGTCCTACGAGCAGTACTTC.

The rearrangement uses TRBV19 and TRBJ2-7; 11 positions agree with TRBD1. Germline values: CDR1 LNHDA, CDR2 SQIVND (reference sequence). V was clipped by 6 bases and J by 2 bases; unmatched bases: 0. This CDR3 spans 13 amino acids. The CDR3 nucleotides are TGTGCCAGTAGGGGACAGGGGGCCTACGAGCAGTACTTC. Residues: CASRGQGAYEQYF.

This clone was seen a handful of times. The V gene is TRBV2, the J gene TRBJ1-6; D is uncertain. This CDR3 has 14 amino acids. Germline CDR1 reads SNHLY; CDR2 reads FYNNEI. With 7 bases removed from V and 8 bases from J, the gap between germline ends came to 15 bases. CDR3 coding DNA: TGTGCCAGCATATGGATCTTCGGGGATTCACCCCTCCACTTT. This gives the protein CASIWIFGDSPLHF.

The V and J genes are TRBV19 and TRBJ1-1; tentatively, D is TRBD1 (6 bases). V was shortened by 4 bases and J by 1 base, with 13 bases between the two germline ends. Germline loops: CDR1 LNHDA, CDR2 SQIVND (reference sequence). The CDR3 length is 15 residues. The CDR3 sequence: CASSTRQETNTEAFF. CDR3 sequence (DNA): TGTGCCAGTAGTACCCGACAGGAAACGAACACTGAAGCTTTCTTT.